The entry below gives a single TCR beta chain sequence along with its context. The data stem from a study of cytomegalovirus exposure and HLA in healthy donors. PCR primers comprised 60 Vbeta and 13 Jbeta primers. Produced via immunoSEQ multiplex PCR; TCRdb's table is partial and in-frame only. The sample includes 200,000 to 250,000 clones, 60% to 80% of them seen just once. V lost 5 bases and J lost 7; bases outside the gene matches: 7. Germline values: CDR1 LNHDA, CDR2 SQIVND (reference sequence). The length of the CDR3 is 14 residues. The sequencing sample was made of PBMCs. This TCR was recovered from a male donor in good health and CMV-seronegative. The V gene is TRBV19, the J gene TRBJ1-5; 8 bases fit TRBD1. In DNA, the CDR3 is TGTGCCAGTAGTTCGACAGGGGTGGGACAGCCCCAGCATTTT. Translating gives CASSSTGVGQPQHF.